A single sample is the source of the 8 T cell receptor beta chains below, sequenced in a study of neoadjuvant anti-PD-1 for oral cavity cancer. The data were produced by immunoSEQ multiplex PCR, yet TCRdb's version contains in-frame clones alone and is incomplete. The sample includes 35,000 to 50,000 clones, 75% to 80% of them seen just once. Time point noted: after neoadjuvant nivolumab, at surgical resection. This sample comprised PBMCs, obtained after nivolumab (anti-PD-1) treatment. The receptor set was obtained from a person aged 35 to 85 with oral cavity squamous cell carcinoma.

The CDR3 nucleotides are TGTGCCAGCAGCTCCTCAACTAGGTTGGGTTCAGGTGAGCAGTTCTTC. Translation: CASSSSTRLGSGEQFF. The chain joins TRBV11-2 to TRBJ2-1, with a possible D match to TRBD2 (5 bases). CDR3 size: 16 residues. V lost 4 bases and J lost 9, with 22 bases in between. Germline V gives CDR1 SGHAT, CDR2 FQNNGV.

The CDR3: CASSLAGADTQYF. The CDR3 coding sequence is TGTGCCAGCAGCTTGGCAGGGGCAGATACGCAGTATTTT. This chain connects TRBV5-4 to TRBJ2-3; D perhaps matches TRBD1 (6 bases). The CDR3 sequence is 13 residues long. V lost 0 bases, J lost 4 bases, and 6 bases lay in between. Germline V gene data show CDR1 as SGHNT and CDR2 as YYREEE (reference sequence).

The chain employs TRBV5-1 and TRBJ1-6; D is undetermined. V was shortened by 4 bases and J by 6 bases, with 14 bases between the two germline ends. The CDR3 totals 15 residues. Per germline, CDR1 SGHRS and CDR2 YFSETQ. The CDR3 loop reads CASSPTRAANSPLHF. The CDR3 coding sequence is TGCGCCAGCAGCCCTACTCGGGCGGCTAATTCACCCCTCCACTTT.

This chain links TRBV9 with TRBJ2-3; unclear D gene. Trimming left V 0 bases short and J 4 bases short, with 9 bases between. CDR1 is SGDLS, CDR2 YYNGEE, per germline. This CDR3 region has 14 residues. The CDR3 coding sequence is TGTGCCAGCAGCGTAGTTGGGAATGCAGATACGCAGTATTTT. This translates into CASSVVGNADTQYF. Supplemented by reference TRBV9 and TRBJ2-3, the full variable domain reads DSGVTQTPKHLITATGQRVTLRCSPRSGDLSVYWYQQSLDQGLQFLIQYYNGEERAKGNILERFSAQQFPDLHSELNLSSLELGDSALYFCASSVVGNADTQYFGPGTRLTVL.

This clone was seen a single time. The rearrangement links TRBV7-9 to TRBJ2-7; D is possibly TRBD1 (6 bases). From germline, CDR1 is SEHNR and CDR2 FQNEAQ (reference sequence). CDR3 size: 15 residues. Deletions cut 2 bases from V and 3 bases from J, with 14 bases between. CDR3 sequence: CASSLNAGAGYEQYF. CDR3 coding DNA: TGTGCCAGCAGCTTAAATGCAGGGGCAGGCTACGAGCAGTACTTC.

The chain links TRBV7-2 to TRBJ2-5; perhaps TRBD2 as D (7 bases). The V end lost 3 bases, the J end lost 1 base, and 12 bases lay between the germline ends. The germline V gene has CDR1 SGHTA and CDR2 FQGNSA. The CDR3 totals 15 residues. CDR3 DNA sequence: TGTGCCAGCAGCTTCGTGGGGGGGCCCCAAGAGACCCAGTACTTC. Protein: CASSFVGGPQETQYF.

The chain uses TRBV2 and TRBJ2-1; D not certain. The germline V gene encodes CDR1 SNHLY and CDR2 FYNNEI. V lost 1 base to trimming and J lost 1 base, with 8 bases between them. CDR3 length equals 15 residues. The CDR3 sequence is CASSEETDSYNEQFF. The CDR3 coding sequence is TGTGCCAGCAGTGAAGAGACGGATTCCTACAATGAGCAGTTCTTC. Combining the CDR3 with reference TRBV2 and TRBJ2-1 gives the whole variable domain EPEVTQTPSHQVTQMGQEVILRCVPISNHLYFYWYRQILGQKVEFLVSFYNNEISEKSEIFDDQFSVERPDGSNFTLKIRSTKLEDSAMYFCASSEETDSYNEQFFGPGTRLTVL.

The rearrangement joins TRBV28 to TRBJ2-1; no definite D call. From germline, CDR1 is MDHEN and CDR2 SYDVKM. The CDR3 consists of 13 residues. V was cut by 4 bases and J by 6 bases, with 10 bases left in between. The CDR3 is CASSYLEFNEQFF. For the CDR3, the DNA is TGTGCCAGCAGTTATTTAGAATTCAATGAGCAGTTCTTC.